These 24 T cell receptor beta chains share one sample of origin, sequenced in a study of blood T cell repertoires in COVID-19. Clones were sequenced by immunoSEQ multiplex PCR, and TCRdb holds only the in-frame ones, with some missing. The table shows roughly 88,000 clones, with 90% to 95% occurring only once. What was sequenced was peripheral blood. Receptor source: a woman aged 45-60 years in a cohort sampled during active COVID-19.

J is TRBJ2-7 and V is TRBV11-2, with 8 bases that match TRBD2. Trimming took 4 bases from V and 6 from J; bases not matched to a gene: 11. This CDR3 has 15 residues. CDR1 is SGHAT, CDR2 FQNNGV, per germline. The CDR3 loop reads CASSWRGREEGEQYF. The CDR3 DNA reads TGTGCCAGCAGCTGGCGCGGGCGGGAGGAGGGCGAGCAGTACTTC.

The chain has TRBV19 and TRBJ2-3; 7 nucleotides align to TRBD2. With 1 base clipped from V and 8 bases from J, the junction kept 12 bases outside the gene matches. The CDR3 runs 16 residues. From germline, CDR1 is LNHDA and CDR2 SQIVND (reference sequence). The CDR3 loop is CASSIGSGLGSRTQYF. The CDR3 DNA sequence: TGTGCCAGTAGTATAGGGTCCGGACTAGGGAGTCGTACGCAGTATTTT.

J is TRBJ1-2 and V is TRBV6-5, with TRBD1 matching over 8 bases. The CDR3 consists of 15 residues. Germline CDR1 MNHEY, CDR2 SVGAGI. V lost 6 bases to trimming and J lost 5 bases; unmatched junction nucleotides: 11. CDR3 nucleotide sequence: TGTGCCAGCAGCCGCCCCGGACAGGGTTGGTATGGCTACACCTTC. Its protein product is CASSRPGQGWYGYTF.

The chain links TRBV12-3 or TRBV12-4 to TRBJ2-1; 7 positions agree with TRBD1. V lost 4 bases, J lost 9 bases, and 3 bases stayed unmatched. This CDR3 has 12 amino acids. CDR3 nucleotide sequence: TGTGCCAGCAGTTACCGGGACAGTGAGCAGTTCTTC. Its protein product is CASSYRDSEQFF.

The chain uses TRBV24-1 and TRBJ2-3; D might be TRBD2 (6 bases). Germline V lookup: CDR1 KGHDR, CDR2 SFDVKD. This CDR3 has 12 residues. Trimming stripped 5 bases from V and 8 bases from J, with 10 bases between. The CDR3 DNA reads as TGTGCCACCAGTGGGTCGGGGGTTACGCAGTATTTT. Protein sequence: CATSGSGVTQYF.

The chain joins TRBV18 to TRBJ1-4; 7 nucleotides line up with TRBD1. Germline trimming cut 5 bases from V and 0 bases from J; bases unmatched to any gene: 6. This CDR3 comprises 16 residues. CDR1 is KGHSH, CDR2 LQKENI, per germline. CDR3 residues: CASSSSDRATNEKLFF. In DNA form, the CDR3 reads TGTGCCAGCTCATCATCTGACAGGGCAACTAATGAAAAACTGTTTTTT.

This clone was seen only once. J is TRBJ1-2 and V is TRBV2; 7 bases agree with TRBD1. V lost 6 bases to trimming and J lost 4 bases; unmatched junction nucleotides: 5. The CDR3 loop spans 13 amino acids. CDR1 and CDR2 from the germline V gene are SNHLY and FYNNEI. The DNA for the CDR3 is TGTGCCAGCAGAACCGGGACAGCCTATGGCTACACCTTC. Protein sequence: CASRTGTAYGYTF. Combining the CDR3 with reference TRBV2 and TRBJ1-2 gives the whole variable domain EPEVTQTPSHQVTQMGQEVILRCVPISNHLYFYWYRQILGQKVEFLVSFYNNEISEKSEIFDDQFSVERPDGSNFTLKIRSTKLEDSAMYFCASRTGTAYGYTFGSGTRLTVV.

The CDR3: CASNLNRGPYNEQFF. CDR3 DNA: TGTGCCAGCAATTTAAACAGGGGGCCGTACAATGAGCAGTTCTTC. The rearrangement links TRBV7-9 to TRBJ2-1; 9 nucleotides match TRBD1. V shed 7 bases and J 4 bases; nucleotides not matched to a gene: 8. CDR3 length: 15 residues. The germline gives CDR1 SEHNR, CDR2 FQNEAQ (reference sequence).

This chain connects TRBV28 to TRBJ1-6; 7 bases match TRBD1. Trimming at V came to 2 bases and at J to 8 bases, leaving 6 bases not matched to a gene. Germline loops: CDR1 MDHEN, CDR2 SYDVKM. CDR3 size: 15 residues. The CDR3 DNA follows: TGTGCCAGCAGTTTAAGTAGGGGACAGTATTCACCCCTCCACTTT. Translation gives CASSLSRGQYSPLHF.

V is TRBV3-1 (or the pseudogene TRBV3-2) and J is TRBJ1-4, with 8 nucleotides matching TRBD1. Germline CDR1 is LGHDT and CDR2 is YNNKEL (reference sequence). This CDR3 comprises 16 residues. J gave up 5 bases and V 3 bases, and 8 bases lay outside the gene matches. The CDR3, as DNA: TGTGCCAGCAGCCAGCAGGCGACAGGGGAGAATGAAAAACTGTTTTTT. Translated: CASSQQATGENEKLFF.

This sequence joins TRBV28 and TRBJ1-2, with a tentative D call TRBD1 (5 bases). Trimming shortened V by 3 bases and J by 8 bases, and 16 bases separated the two germline ends. The CDR3 consists of 14 residues. In germline, CDR1 is MDHEN, CDR2 SYDVKM. Here the CDR3 reads CASSLIQGLEGYTF. CDR3 DNA sequence: TGTGCCAGCAGTTTGATTCAGGGTTTAGAGGGCTACACCTTC.

This rearrangement joins TRBV10-1 to TRBJ2-3, with D perhaps matching TRBD1 (6 bases). In germline, CDR1 is WNHNN, CDR2 SYGVQD (reference sequence). The ends were cut back, 4 bases at V and 6 bases at J, with 20 bases in the middle. The CDR3 loop spans 16 amino acids. The CDR3 spells CASSAKDSPGADTQYF. Written as DNA, the CDR3 is TGCGCCAGCAGTGCCAAGGACAGCCCTGGGGCGGATACGCAGTATTTT.

V and J are TRBV4-1 and TRBJ2-7; 9 nucleotides line up with TRBD1. The CDR3 spans 15 residues. The germline V gene has CDR1 MGHRA and CDR2 YSYEKL. Unmatched junction bases numbered 5, after V lost 4 bases and J lost 1 base. CDR3 DNA sequence: TGCGCCAGCAGCCCGGGACAGGGAGGATCCTACGAGCAGTACTTC. As protein: CASSPGQGGSYEQYF.

A word on this clone: Its ends do not fully match the called genes, so a read error is possible. This sequence joins TRBV6-1 and TRBJ2-7; TRBD2 matches 8 bases. This CDR3 has 12 amino acids. CDR1 and CDR2 from the germline V gene are MNHNS and SASEGT. The CDR3 nucleotides are TGTGCCAGCAGTGAATTTGGGGCGGGAGGCCACTTC. Translating gives CASSEFGAGGHF.

This clone was recorded only once. CDR3 region: CASSLRTGLYEQYF. The CDR3 DNA reads TGTGCCAGCAGCCTCCGGACAGGACTTTACGAGCAGTACTTC. This chain links TRBV3-1 (or the pseudogene TRBV3-2) with TRBJ2-7, with 7 bases identical to TRBD1. V trimming: 4 bases; J trimming: 4 bases; junction bases outside the gene matches: 7. The CDR3 consists of 14 residues. Germline V gene sequence: CDR1 LGHDT, CDR2 YNNKEL (reference sequence).

The J gene is TRBJ2-1, the V gene TRBV6-1, with 8 bases fitting TRBD1. The V segment lost 4 bases and the J segment 2 bases; nucleotides outside the gene matches: 13. The germline gives CDR1 MNHNS, CDR2 SASEGT. The CDR3 is made up of 18 amino acids. CDR3 in amino acids: CASSARDRNTRAYNEQFF. The DNA for the CDR3 is TGTGCCAGCAGTGCCCGGGACAGGAACACCAGAGCCTACAATGAGCAGTTCTTC.

This chain joins TRBV3-1 (or the pseudogene TRBV3-2) and TRBJ2-7; TRBD2 aligns across 12 bases. In germline, CDR1 is LGHDT, CDR2 YNNKEL (reference sequence). CDR3 size: 18 residues. V lost 1 base to trimming and J lost 3 bases; unmatched junction nucleotides: 10. The CDR3 nucleotides read TGTGCCAGCAGCCAAGGGGTAGGCAGGACTAGCGGGGTCTACGAGCAGTACTTC. Protein product: CASSQGVGRTSGVYEQYF.

This clone was recorded only once. The chain carries TRBV12-3 or TRBV12-4 and TRBJ2-7; TRBD1 aligns across 7 bases. V shed 2 bases and J 6 bases; nucleotides not matched to a gene: 4. This CDR3 contains 13 residues. The CDR3, as DNA: TGTGCCAGCAGTTTAAGCACAGGGGTCGAGCAGTACTTC. This encodes CASSLSTGVEQYF.

This rearrangement joins TRBV25-1 to TRBJ2-1, with 8 bases lining up with TRBD1. The CDR3 totals 17 residues. Germline CDR1 is MGHDK and CDR2 is SYGVNS. V dropped 1 base and J dropped 4; count of bases not matched to a gene: 9. Here the CDR3 DNA reads TGTGCCAGCAGTGAATTAAAGAACAGGGGGAATTACAATGAGCAGTTCTTC. Its protein product is CASSELKNRGNYNEQFF.

The V gene is TRBV7-9, the J gene TRBJ2-2; D is possibly TRBD1 (6 bases). The CDR3 consists of 15 residues. Trimming cost V 1 base and J 4 bases, with 10 bases left between them. CDR1 is SEHNR and CDR2 is FQNEAQ in the germline V gene (reference sequence). Here the CDR3 reads CASSLDPGATGELFF. In DNA form, the CDR3 reads TGTGCCAGCAGCTTAGATCCAGGGGCCACCGGGGAGCTGTTTTTT.

This clone was counted a single time. The chain combines TRBV7-9 with TRBJ2-5; 8 bases map to TRBD2. V lost 1 base to trimming and J lost 5 bases; unmatched junction nucleotides: 3. The CDR3 runs 14 residues. Germline loops: CDR1 SEHNR, CDR2 FQNEAQ (reference sequence). The CDR3 region has the DNA TGTGCCAGCAGCTTAGGCGGGGGGCTTGAGACCCAGTACTTC. Protein product: CASSLGGGLETQYF.

The genes are TRBV6-1 and TRBJ1-5; D is perhaps TRBD1 (6 bases). Germline CDR1 and CDR2: MNHNS and SASEGT. The CDR3 extends over 18 amino acids. Trimming stripped 1 base from V and 1 base from J, with 17 bases between. The DNA of the CDR3 is TGTGCCAGCAGTGAAGGAAATTTTCGACAGGACAGCAATCAGCCCCAGCATTTT. This gives the protein CASSEGNFRQDSNQPQHF.

The rearrangement joins TRBV11-3 to TRBJ2-5, with 8 bases matching TRBD2. V lost 5 bases and J lost 0; bases outside the gene matches: 11. The CDR3 has 17 residues. CDR1 and CDR2 from the germline V gene are SGHNT and YENEEA. CDR3: CASSPGGEPLYQETQYF. Here the CDR3 DNA reads TGTGCCAGCAGCCCCGGGGGGGAGCCCTTATACCAAGAGACCCAGTACTTC. The full variable domain, its missing parts supplied by reference TRBV11-3 and TRBJ2-5, is EAGVVQSPRYKIIEKKQPVAFWCNPISGHNTLYWYLQNLGQGPELLIRYENEEAVDDSQLPKDRFSAERLKGVDSTLKIQPAELGDSAVYLCASSPGGEPLYQETQYFGPGTRLLVL.

The rearrangement uses TRBV3-1 (or the pseudogene TRBV3-2) and TRBJ1-5; 9 bases line up with TRBD1. CDR3 length: 18 residues. The germline gives CDR1 LGHDT, CDR2 YNNKEL (reference sequence). V was pared by 3 bases and J by 6 bases, with 15 bases of the junction left unmatched. CDR3: CASSQSTGGNIYSQPQHF. The CDR3 DNA sequence: TGTGCCAGCAGCCAGTCTACAGGGGGCAATATCTATAGTCAGCCCCAGCATTTT.